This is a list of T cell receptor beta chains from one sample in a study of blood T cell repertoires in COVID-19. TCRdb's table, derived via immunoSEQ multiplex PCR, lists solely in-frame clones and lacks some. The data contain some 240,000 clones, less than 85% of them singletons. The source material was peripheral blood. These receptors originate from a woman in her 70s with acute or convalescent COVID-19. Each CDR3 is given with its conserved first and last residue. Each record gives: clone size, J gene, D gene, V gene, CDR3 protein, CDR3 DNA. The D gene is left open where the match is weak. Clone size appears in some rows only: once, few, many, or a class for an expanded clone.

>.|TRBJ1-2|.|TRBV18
CASSPSPQVNYGYTF
TGTGCCAGCTCACCAAGTCCACAGGTGAACTATGGCTACACCTTC
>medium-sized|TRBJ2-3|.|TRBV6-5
CASSYAGIDYTQYF
TGTGCCAGCAGTTACGCCGGCATAGACTATACGCAGTATTTT
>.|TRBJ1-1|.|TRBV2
CASSEARGSSEAFF
TGTGCCAGCAGTGAAGCGCGGGGGAGTTCTGAAGCTTTCTTT
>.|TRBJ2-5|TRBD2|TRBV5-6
CASSTSGGGETQYF
TGTGCCAGCTCCACTAGCGGGGGAGGAGAGACCCAGTACTTC
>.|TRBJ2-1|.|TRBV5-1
CASSLSYNEQFF
TGCGCCAGCAGCCTGTCCTACAATGAGCAGTTCTTC
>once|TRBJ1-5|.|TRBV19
CASEVSGSQPQHF
TGTGCCAGTGAGGTGAGTGGGAGCCAGCCCCAGCATTTT
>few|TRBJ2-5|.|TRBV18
CASSVTDHSGETQYF
TGTGCCAGCTCCGTTACTGATCATTCAGGGGAGACCCAGTACTTC
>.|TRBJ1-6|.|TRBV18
CASSPGQLGNSPLHF
TGTGCCAGCTCACCAGGACAGCTAGGGAATTCACCCCTCCACTTT
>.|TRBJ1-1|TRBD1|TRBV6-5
CASGQAGTGTTEAFF
TGTGCCAGCGGTCAGGCCGGGACAGGGACCACTGAAGCTTTCTTT
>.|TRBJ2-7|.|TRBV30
CAWSGQGWSSYEQYF
TGTGCCTGGAGCGGCCAGGGCTGGAGCTCCTACGAGCAGTACTTC
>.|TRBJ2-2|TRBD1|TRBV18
CASAEAGTGSATGELFF
TGTGCCAGCGCCGAGGCCGGGACAGGGTCCGCTACCGGGGAGCTGTTTTTT
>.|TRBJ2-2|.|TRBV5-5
CASSLESGRTGELFF
TGTGCCAGCAGCTTGGAGTCGGGGAGAACCGGGGAGCTGTTTTTT
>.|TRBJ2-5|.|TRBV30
CAWSPRGYLQETQYF
TGTGCCTGGAGCCCTCGGGGGTACCTCCAGGAGACCCAGTACTTC
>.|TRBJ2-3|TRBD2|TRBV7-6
CASSLALAEYRDTQYF
TGTGCCAGCAGCTTAGCCCTAGCGGAGTATCGGGATACGCAGTATTTT
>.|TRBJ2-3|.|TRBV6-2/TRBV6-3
CASSYLAGKDTQYF
TGTGCCAGCAGTTACTTGGCAGGGAAAGATACGCAGTATTTT
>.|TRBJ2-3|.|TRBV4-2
CASSQEHMRFADTQYF
TGTGCCAGCAGCCAAGAGCATATGAGGTTCGCAGATACGCAGTATTTT
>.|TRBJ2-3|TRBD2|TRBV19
CASSIVASGGRTDTQYF
TGTGCCAGTAGTATAGTAGCTAGCGGGGGGCGCACAGATACGCAGTATTTT
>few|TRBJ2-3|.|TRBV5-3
CARSLDGGALLDF
TGTGCCAGAAGCTTGGATGGGGGGGCCCTCCTGGATTTT
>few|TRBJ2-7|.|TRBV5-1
CASGARGGGDEQYF
TGCGCCAGCGGAGCCAGGGGCGGTGGAGACGAGCAGTACTTC
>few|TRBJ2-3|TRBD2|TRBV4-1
CASSLRLATDTQYF
TGCGCCAGCAGCTTACGACTAGCCACAGATACGCAGTATTTT
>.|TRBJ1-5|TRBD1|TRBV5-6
CASSLGDRGRQPQHF
TGTGCCAGCAGCTTGGGGGACAGGGGGCGGCAGCCCCAGCATTTT
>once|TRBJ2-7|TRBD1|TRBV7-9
CASSSLDGQGGQYF
TGTGCCAGCAGCTCACTAGACGGACAGGGGGGGCAGTACTTC
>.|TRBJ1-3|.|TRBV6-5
CASSYQGKDTIYF
TGTGCCAGCAGTTACCAGGGGAAGGACACCATATATTTT
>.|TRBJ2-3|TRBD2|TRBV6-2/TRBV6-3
CASSILAGGADTQYF
TGTGCCAGCAGCATACTAGCGGGGGGGGCAGATACGCAGTATTTT
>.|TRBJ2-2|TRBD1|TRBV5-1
CASSSDRGTTGELFF
TGCGCCAGCAGCTCGGACAGGGGGACAACCGGGGAGCTGTTTTTT
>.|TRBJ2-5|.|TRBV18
CASSPGKETQYF
TGTGCCAGCTCACCCGGGAAAGAGACCCAGTACTTC
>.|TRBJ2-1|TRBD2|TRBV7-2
CASSLVAGGYNEQFF
TGTGCCAGCAGCTTAGTGGCGGGGGGCTACAATGAGCAGTTCTTC
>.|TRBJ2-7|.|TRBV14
CASSPRSGTSLSEQYF
TGTGCCAGCAGCCCTCGTTCCGGGACATCCTTATCCGAGCAGTACTTC
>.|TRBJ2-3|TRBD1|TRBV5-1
CASNPGQGADTQYF
TGCGCCAGCAACCCCGGACAGGGGGCGGATACGCAGTATTTT
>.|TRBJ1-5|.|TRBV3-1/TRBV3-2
CASSPNTGQPQHF
TGTGCCAGCAGCCCCAATACAGGACAGCCCCAGCATTTT
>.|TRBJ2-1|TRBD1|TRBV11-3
CASSPQGAYNEQFF
TGTGCCAGCAGCCCACAGGGGGCCTACAATGAGCAGTTCTTC
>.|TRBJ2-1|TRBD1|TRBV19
CASSDLQGNEQFF
TGTGCCAGTAGCGACTTACAGGGGAATGAGCAGTTCTTC
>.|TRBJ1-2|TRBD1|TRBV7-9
CASSLSGGQGNYGYTF
TGTGCCAGCAGCTTAAGTGGCGGACAGGGGAACTATGGCTACACCTTC
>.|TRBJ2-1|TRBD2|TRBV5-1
CASSTSGGGAYNEQFF
TGCGCCAGCAGCACCTCGGGCGGGGGAGCCTACAATGAGCAGTTCTTC
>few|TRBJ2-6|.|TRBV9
CASSVELAGANVLTF
TGTGCCAGCAGCGTAGAACTCGCTGGGGCCAACGTCCTGACTTTC
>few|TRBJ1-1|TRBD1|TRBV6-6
CASSRSRDRGRGTEAFF
TGTGCCAGCAGTCGGTCCCGGGACAGGGGAAGGGGAACTGAAGCTTTCTTT
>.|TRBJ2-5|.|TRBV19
CASSIDRGETQYF
TGTGCCAGTAGTATAGACAGGGGAGAGACCCAGTACTTC
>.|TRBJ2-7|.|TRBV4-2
CASSQDGRGYEQYF
TGTGCCAGCAGCCAAGACGGGCGGGGCTACGAGCAGTACTTC
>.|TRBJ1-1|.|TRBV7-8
CASSEYSRAFF
TGTGCCAGCAGCGAATATTCACGGGCTTTCTTT
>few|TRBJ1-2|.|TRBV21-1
CASSNSYTF
TGTGCCAGCAGCAACAGCTACACCTTC
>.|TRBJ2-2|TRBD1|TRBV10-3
CAISDAPSGTGGAGTGELFF
TGTGCCATCAGTGATGCCCCATCCGGGACAGGGGGCGCAGGGACCGGGGAGCTGTTTTTT
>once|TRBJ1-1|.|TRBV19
CASSIDATVRGIAFF
TGTGCCAGTAGTATAGATGCGACAGTCAGGGGTATAGCTTTCTTT
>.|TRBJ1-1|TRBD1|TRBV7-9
CASSSTGKKTEAFF
TGTGCCAGCAGCTCGACAGGGAAAAAGACTGAAGCTTTCTTT
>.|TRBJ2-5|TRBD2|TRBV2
CASSGSAGGLETQYF
TGTGCCAGCAGTGGTTCTGCGGGGGGGCTGGAGACCCAGTACTTC
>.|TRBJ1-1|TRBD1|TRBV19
CASSTPRTGRDTEAFF
TGTGCCAGTAGTACCCCCCGGACAGGGCGAGACACTGAAGCTTTCTTT
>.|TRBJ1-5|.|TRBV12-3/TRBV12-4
CASSGQSYQPQHF
TGTGCCAGCAGCGGACAGAGTTATCAGCCCCAGCATTTT
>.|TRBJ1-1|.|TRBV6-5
CASSFGQPRLGTEAFF
TGTGCCAGCAGTTTTGGACAACCCAGGCTGGGCACTGAAGCTTTCTTT
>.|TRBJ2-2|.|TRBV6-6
CASTRGITGELFF
TGTGCCAGCACAAGGGGCATCACCGGGGAGCTGTTTTTT
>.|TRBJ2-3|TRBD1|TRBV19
CASRQGEDTQYF
TGTGCCAGTCGACAGGGGGAAGATACGCAGTATTTT
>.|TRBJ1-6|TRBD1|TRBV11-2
CASSRDRANSPLHF
TGTGCCAGCAGCCGGGACAGGGCGAATTCACCCCTCCACTTT
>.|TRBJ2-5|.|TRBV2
CASGGAVGTQYF
TGTGCCAGCGGGGGGGCGGTGGGGACCCAGTACTTC
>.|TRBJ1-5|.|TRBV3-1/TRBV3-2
CASSQSAGSNQPQHF
TGTGCCAGCAGCCAAAGTGCAGGGAGCAATCAGCCCCAGCATTTT
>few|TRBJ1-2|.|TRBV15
CATSTERVPPRTGYTF
TGTGCCACCAGCACCGAGAGGGTGCCACCCCGAACTGGCTACACCTTC
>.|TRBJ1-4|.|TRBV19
CASSIQGSTNEKLFF
TGTGCCAGTAGTATACAGGGATCGACTAATGAAAAACTGTTTTTT